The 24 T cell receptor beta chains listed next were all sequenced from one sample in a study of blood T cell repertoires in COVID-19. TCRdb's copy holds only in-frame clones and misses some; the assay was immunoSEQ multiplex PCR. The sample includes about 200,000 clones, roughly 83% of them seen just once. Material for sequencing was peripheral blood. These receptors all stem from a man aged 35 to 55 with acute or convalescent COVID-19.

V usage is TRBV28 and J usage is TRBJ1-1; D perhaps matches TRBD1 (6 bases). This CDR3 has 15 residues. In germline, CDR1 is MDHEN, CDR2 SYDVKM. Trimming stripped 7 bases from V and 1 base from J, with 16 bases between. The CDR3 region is CASNRRDNWNTEAFF. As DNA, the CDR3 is TGTGCCAGCAACAGAAGGGACAATTGGAACACTGAAGCTTTCTTT.

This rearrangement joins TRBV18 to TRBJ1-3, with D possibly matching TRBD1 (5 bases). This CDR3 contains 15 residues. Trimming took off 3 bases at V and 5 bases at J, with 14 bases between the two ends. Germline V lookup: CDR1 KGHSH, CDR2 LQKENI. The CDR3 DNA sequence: TGTGCCAGCTCACCCAGCGGGGGATACAGAAACACCATATATTTT. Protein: CASSPSGGYRNTIYF.

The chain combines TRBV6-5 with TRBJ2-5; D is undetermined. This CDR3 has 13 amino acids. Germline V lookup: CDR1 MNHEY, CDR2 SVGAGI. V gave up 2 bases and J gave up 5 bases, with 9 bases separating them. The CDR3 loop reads CASSYSEEETQYF. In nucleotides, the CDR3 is TGTGCCAGCAGTTACAGCGAGGAGGAGACCCAGTACTTC.

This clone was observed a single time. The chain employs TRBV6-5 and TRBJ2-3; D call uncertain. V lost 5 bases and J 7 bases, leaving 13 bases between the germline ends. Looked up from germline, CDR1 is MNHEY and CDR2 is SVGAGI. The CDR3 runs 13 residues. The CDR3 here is CASSRRSEHTQYF. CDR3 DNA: TGTGCCAGCAGTCGCCGAAGCGAGCATACGCAGTATTTT.

The CDR3 nucleotides read TGTGCCAGCAGCCAACGGGGAAGAGGCTACGAGCAGTACTTC. Translation gives CASSQRGRGYEQYF. The genes are TRBV3-1 (or the pseudogene TRBV3-2) and TRBJ2-7, with D tentatively TRBD2 (5 bases). Trimming shortened V by 2 bases and J by 3 bases, and 11 bases separated the two germline ends. The CDR3 sequence is 14 residues long. Germline lookup yields CDR1 LGHDT and CDR2 YNNKEL (reference sequence).

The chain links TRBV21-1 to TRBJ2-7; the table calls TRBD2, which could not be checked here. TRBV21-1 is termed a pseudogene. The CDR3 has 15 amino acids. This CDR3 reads CASSNTSGRAYEQYF. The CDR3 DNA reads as TGTGCCAGCAGCAACACTAGCGGGAGGGCCTACGAGCAGTACTTC.

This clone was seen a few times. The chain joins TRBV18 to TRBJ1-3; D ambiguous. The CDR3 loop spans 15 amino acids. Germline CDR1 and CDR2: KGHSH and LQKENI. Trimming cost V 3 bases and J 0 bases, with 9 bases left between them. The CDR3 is CASSPFSSSGNTIYF. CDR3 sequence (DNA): TGTGCCAGCTCACCTTTTTCGAGCTCTGGAAACACCATATATTTT.

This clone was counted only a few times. Here the CDR3 DNA reads TGTGCCAGTAGTATATGGGGGGGGGACCAAGAGACCCAGTACTTC. Translating gives CASSIWGGDQETQYF. This chain uses TRBV19 with TRBJ2-5, with 7 bases aligning to TRBD2. After removal of 2 bases from V and 0 bases from J, the junction contained 3 bases not matched to a gene. This CDR3 is built from 15 residues. From germline, CDR1 is LNHDA and CDR2 SQIVND (reference sequence).

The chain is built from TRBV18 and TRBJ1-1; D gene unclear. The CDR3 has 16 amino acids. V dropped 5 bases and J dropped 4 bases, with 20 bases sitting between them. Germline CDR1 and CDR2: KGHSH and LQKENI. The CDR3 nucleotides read TGTGCCAGCTCAGAAGTAAATAGACGAGCGGGCACTGAAGCTTTCTTT. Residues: CASSEVNRRAGTEAFF.

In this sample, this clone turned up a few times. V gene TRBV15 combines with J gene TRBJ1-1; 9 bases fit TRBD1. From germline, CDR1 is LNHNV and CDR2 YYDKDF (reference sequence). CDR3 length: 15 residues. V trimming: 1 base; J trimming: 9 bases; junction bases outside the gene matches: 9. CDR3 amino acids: CATSRGTGDAGKAFF. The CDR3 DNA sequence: TGTGCCACCAGCAGAGGGACAGGGGATGCGGGAAAAGCTTTCTTT. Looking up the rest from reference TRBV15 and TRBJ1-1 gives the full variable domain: DAMVIQNPRYQVTQFGKPVTLSCSQTLNHNVMYWYQQKSSQAPKLLFHYYDKDFNNEADTPDNFQSRRPNTSFCFLDIRSPGLGDTAMYLCATSRGTGDAGKAFFGQGTRLTVV.

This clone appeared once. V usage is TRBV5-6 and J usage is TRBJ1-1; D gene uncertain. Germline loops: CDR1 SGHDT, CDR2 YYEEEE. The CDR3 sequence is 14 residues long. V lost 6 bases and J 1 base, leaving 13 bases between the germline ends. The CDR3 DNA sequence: TGTGCCAGCACCACCTCCAGACAGAACACTGAAGCTTTCTTT. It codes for CASTTSRQNTEAFF.

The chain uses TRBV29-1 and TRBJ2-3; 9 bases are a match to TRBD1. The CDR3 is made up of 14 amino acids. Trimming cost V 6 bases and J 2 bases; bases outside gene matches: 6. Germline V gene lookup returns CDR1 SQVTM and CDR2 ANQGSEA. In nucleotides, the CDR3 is TGCAGCGTCGCCGGACAGGGGAACACAGATACGCAGTATTTT. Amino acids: CSVAGQGNTDTQYF.

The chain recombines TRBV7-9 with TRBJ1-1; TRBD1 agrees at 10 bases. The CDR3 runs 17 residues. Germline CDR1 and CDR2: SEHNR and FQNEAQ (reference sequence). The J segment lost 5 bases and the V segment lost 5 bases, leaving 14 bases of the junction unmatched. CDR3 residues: CASSRLRDRGLGTEAFF. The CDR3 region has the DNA TGTGCCAGCAGCCGTCTAAGGGACAGGGGATTGGGAACTGAAGCTTTCTTT. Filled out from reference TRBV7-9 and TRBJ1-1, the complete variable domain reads DTGVSQNPRHKITKRGQNVTFRCDPISEHNRLYWYRQTLGQGPEFLTYFQNEAQLEKSRLLSDRFSAERPKGSFSTLEIQRTEQGDSAMYLCASSRLRDRGLGTEAFFGQGTRLTVV.

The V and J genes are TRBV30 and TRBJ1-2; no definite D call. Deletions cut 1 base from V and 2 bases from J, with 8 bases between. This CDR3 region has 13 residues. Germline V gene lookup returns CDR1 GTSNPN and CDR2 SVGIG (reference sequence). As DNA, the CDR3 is TGTGCCTGGAGTGGGAGGCAGAACTATGGCTACACCTTC. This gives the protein CAWSGRQNYGYTF.

The CDR3 loop is CASSFRNEQYF. The CDR3 DNA reads TGTGCCAGCAGTTTCAGGAACGAGCAGTACTTC. The J gene is TRBJ2-7, the V gene TRBV12-3 or TRBV12-4; no reliable D call. Trimming removed 3 bases at V and 5 bases at J, with 5 bases between. The CDR3 has 11 residues.

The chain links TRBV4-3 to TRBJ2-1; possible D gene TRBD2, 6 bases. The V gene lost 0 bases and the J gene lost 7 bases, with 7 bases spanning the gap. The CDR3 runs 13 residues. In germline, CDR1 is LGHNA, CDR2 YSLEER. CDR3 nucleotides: TGCGCCAGCAGCCAAGATCTAGCGAATGAGCAGTTCTTC. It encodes CASSQDLANEQFF.

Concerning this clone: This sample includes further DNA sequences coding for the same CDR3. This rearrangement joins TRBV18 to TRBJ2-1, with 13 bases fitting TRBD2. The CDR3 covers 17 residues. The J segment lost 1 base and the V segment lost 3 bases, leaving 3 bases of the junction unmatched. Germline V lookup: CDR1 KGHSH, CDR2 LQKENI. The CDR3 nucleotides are TGTGCCAGCTCACCCCGGACTAGCGGGAGTTCCTACAATGAGCAGTTCTTC. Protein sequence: CASSPRTSGSSYNEQFF.

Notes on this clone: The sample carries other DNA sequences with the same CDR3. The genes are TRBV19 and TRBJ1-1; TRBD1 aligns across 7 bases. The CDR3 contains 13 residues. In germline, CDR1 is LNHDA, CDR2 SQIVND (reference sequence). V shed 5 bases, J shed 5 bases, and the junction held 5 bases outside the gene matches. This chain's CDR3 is CASSSTGDTEAFF. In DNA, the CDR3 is TGTGCCAGTAGTTCTACAGGGGATACTGAAGCTTTCTTT.

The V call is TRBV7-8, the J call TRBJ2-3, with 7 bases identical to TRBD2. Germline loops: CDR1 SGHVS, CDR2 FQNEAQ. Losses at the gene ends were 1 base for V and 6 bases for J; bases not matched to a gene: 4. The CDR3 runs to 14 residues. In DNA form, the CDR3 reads TGTGCCAGCAGCTTAGTGGCGGGAGCCGATACGCAGTATTTT. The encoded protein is CASSLVAGADTQYF.

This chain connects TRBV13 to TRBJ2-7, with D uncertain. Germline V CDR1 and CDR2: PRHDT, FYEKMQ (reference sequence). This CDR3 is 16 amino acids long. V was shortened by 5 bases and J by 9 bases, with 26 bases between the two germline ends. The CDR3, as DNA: TGTGCCAGCAGCCGTAATTCCGGAGCCGTCGGGTTAGGGCAGTACTTC. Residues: CASSRNSGAVGLGQYF. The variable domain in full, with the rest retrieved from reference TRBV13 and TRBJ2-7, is AAGVIQSPRHLIKEKRETATLKCYPIPRHDTVYWYQQGPGQDPQFLISFYEKMQSDKGSIPDRFSAQQFSDYHSELNMSSLELGDSALYFCASSRNSGAVGLGQYFGPGTRLTVT.

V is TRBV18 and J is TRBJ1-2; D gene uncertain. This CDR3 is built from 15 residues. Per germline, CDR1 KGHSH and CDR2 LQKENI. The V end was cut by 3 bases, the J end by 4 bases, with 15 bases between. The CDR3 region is CASSPRLGDTYGYTF. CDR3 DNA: TGTGCCAGCTCACCGAGACTCGGCGATACCTATGGCTACACCTTC.

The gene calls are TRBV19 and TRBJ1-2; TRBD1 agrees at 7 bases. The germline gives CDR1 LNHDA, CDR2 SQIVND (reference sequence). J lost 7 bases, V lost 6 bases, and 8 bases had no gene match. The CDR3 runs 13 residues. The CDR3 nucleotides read TGTGCCAGTAGCGACAGGGAGCCCTTTGGCTACACCTTC. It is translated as CASSDREPFGYTF.

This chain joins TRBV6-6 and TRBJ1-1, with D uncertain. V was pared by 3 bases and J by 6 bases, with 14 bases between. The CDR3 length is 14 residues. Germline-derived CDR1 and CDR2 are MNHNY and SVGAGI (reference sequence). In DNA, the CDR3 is TGTGCCAGCAGTTATTCGTCGAGTGTCGCTGAAGCTTTCTTT. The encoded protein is CASSYSSSVAEAFF.

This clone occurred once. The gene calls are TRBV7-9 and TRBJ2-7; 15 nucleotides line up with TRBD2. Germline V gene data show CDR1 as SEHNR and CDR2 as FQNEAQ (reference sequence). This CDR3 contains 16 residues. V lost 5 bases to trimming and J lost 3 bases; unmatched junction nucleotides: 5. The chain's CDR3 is CASSRGLAGGLYEQYF. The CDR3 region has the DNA TGTGCCAGCAGCCGAGGACTAGCGGGAGGGCTCTACGAGCAGTACTTC.